These 29 T cell receptor beta chains originate from one sample sequenced in a study of control samples from healthy donors and cancer patients. Using immunoSEQ multiplex PCR, the repertoire was profiled, and TCRdb retains in-frame clones only, with some absent. The repertoire holds about 28,000 clones, with 79% as singletons. Sample: PBMCs. The source is a man in his fifties or sixties with head and neck cancer.

The V gene is TRBV24-1, the J gene TRBJ1-1; TRBD1 is a possible D gene (5 bases). V was pared by 4 bases and J by 7 bases, with 9 bases between. The CDR3 has 12 residues. The V gene's germline CDR1 is KGHDR and CDR2 SFDVKD. The DNA for the CDR3 is TGTGCCACCAGTGAGGCTGGGGGTGAAGCTTTCTTT. Protein: CATSEAGGEAFF.

This chain joins TRBV5-6 and TRBJ1-2; TRBD1 is a possible D gene (6 bases). Germline-derived CDR1 and CDR2 are SGHDT and YYEEEE. V gave up 4 bases and J gave up 4 bases, with 20 bases separating them. The CDR3 has 16 residues. Written as DNA, the CDR3 is TGTGCCAGCAGCCTGGCGGTCGGGGGGCGCGGCTATGGCTACACCTTC. This gives the protein CASSLAVGGRGYGYTF.

The V and J genes are TRBV4-3 and TRBJ1-3; tentatively, D is TRBD1 (5 bases). From germline, CDR1 is LGHNA and CDR2 YSLEER. V lost 4 bases, J lost 0 bases, and 10 bases lay in between. The CDR3 spans 15 residues. In DNA, the CDR3 is TGCGCCAGCAGCCCCTTCGGGGCCTCTGGAAACACCATATATTTT. Translating gives CASSPFGASGNTIYF.

The chain combines TRBV2 with TRBJ1-5; D may be TRBD1 (5 bases). Trimming cost V 3 bases and J 0 bases, with 15 bases left between them. The germline V gene encodes CDR1 SNHLY and CDR2 FYNNEI. This CDR3 is built from 17 residues. CDR3 DNA: TGTGCCAGCAGTGAGGGCCCTGGGGCCAATAGCAATCAGCCCCAGCATTTT. As protein: CASSEGPGANSNQPQHF. The full variable domain, in which reference TRBV2 and TRBJ1-5 provide the parts outside the CDR3, is EPEVTQTPSHQVTQMGQEVILRCVPISNHLYFYWYRQILGQKVEFLVSFYNNEISEKSEIFDDQFSVERPDGSNFTLKIRSTKLEDSAMYFCASSEGPGANSNQPQHFGDGTRLSIL.

The rearrangement links TRBV3-1 (or the pseudogene TRBV3-2) to TRBJ1-1; D gene uncertain. The CDR3 loop spans 12 amino acids. Looked up from germline, CDR1 is LGHDT and CDR2 is YNNKEL (reference sequence). V dropped 3 bases and J dropped 8 bases, with 10 bases sitting between them. CDR3 coding DNA: TGTGCCAGCAGCCATTTAGGGCTAGAAGCTTTCTTT. This sequence encodes CASSHLGLEAFF.

V is TRBV5-1 and J is TRBJ2-1; 7 bases align to TRBD2. Losses at the gene ends were 5 bases for V and 2 bases for J; bases not matched to a gene: 1. This CDR3 spans 13 amino acids. CDR1 and CDR2 from the germline V gene are SGHRS and YFSETQ. The CDR3 loop reads CASSSGPYNEQFF. CDR3 nucleotides: TGCGCCAGCAGTAGCGGGCCCTACAATGAGCAGTTCTTC.

The chain employs TRBV28 and TRBJ1-1; unclear D gene. Germline lookup yields CDR1 MDHEN and CDR2 SYDVKM. V gave up 8 bases and J gave up 1 base, with 5 bases separating them. CDR3 size: 11 residues. CDR3: CASWGNTEAFF. The CDR3, as DNA: TGTGCCAGCTGGGGGAACACTGAAGCTTTCTTT.

J is TRBJ2-1 and V is TRBV28; D is unresolved. From germline, CDR1 is MDHEN and CDR2 SYDVKM. The CDR3 runs to 15 residues. Trimming stripped 2 bases from V and 0 bases from J, with 8 bases between. CDR3: CASSLPPISYNEQFF. CDR3 bases: TGTGCCAGCAGTTTACCCCCAATCTCCTACAATGAGCAGTTCTTC.

The rearrangement joins TRBV10-3 to TRBJ2-7, with 8 bases aligning to TRBD1. The CDR3 loop spans 13 amino acids. Trimming at V came to 7 bases and at J to 7 bases, leaving 9 bases not matched to a gene. Germline V lookup: CDR1 ENHRY, CDR2 SYGVKD. CDR3 DNA sequence: TGTGCCATCATGCCTGACAGGGGATATGAGCAGTACTTC. Translation: CAIMPDRGYEQYF.

The chain combines TRBV12-5 with TRBJ2-3, with D possibly being TRBD1 (5 bases). Germline CDR1 is LGHNT and CDR2 is FRNRAP. V was cut by 0 bases and J by 1 base, with 20 bases left in between. This CDR3 has 19 residues. As DNA, the CDR3 is TGTGCTAGTGGTTTGGTAACAGGATACTCTAACCGTCGCACAGATACGCAGTATTTT. It specifies CASGLVTGYSNRRTDTQYF.

The chain joins TRBV5-1 to TRBJ1-1; 10 bases are shared with TRBD1. V shed 2 bases, J shed 0 bases, and the junction held 7 bases outside the gene matches. The CDR3 totals 17 residues. Per the germline V gene, CDR1 is SGHRS and CDR2 is YFSETQ. The CDR3 loop reads CASSLGTGATMNTEAFF. CDR3 DNA: TGCGCCAGCAGCTTAGGGACAGGGGCGACAATGAACACTGAAGCTTTCTTT. Together with reference TRBV5-1 and TRBJ1-1, the CDR3 gives the full variable domain: KAGVTQTPRYLIKTRGQQVTLSCSPISGHRSVSWYQQTPGQGLQFLFEYFSETQRNKGNFPGRFSGRQFSNSRSEMNVSTLELGDSALYLCASSLGTGATMNTEAFFGQGTRLTVV.

V usage is TRBV5-1 and J usage is TRBJ1-2; unclear D gene. The germline V and J ends were trimmed by 5 bases and 3 bases, with 11 bases remaining between them. This CDR3 region has 13 residues. Germline CDR1 is SGHRS and CDR2 is YFSETQ. DNA for the CDR3: TGCGCCAGCAGAACAGAGGGATACTATGGCTACACCTTC. This translates into CASRTEGYYGYTF.

The rearrangement joins TRBV2 to TRBJ2-6; D ambiguous. V lost 7 bases and J 0 bases, leaving 10 bases between the germline ends. CDR1 SNHLY and CDR2 FYNNEI come from the germline V gene. The CDR3 is 15 amino acids. Written as DNA, the CDR3 is TGTGCCAGCAAGGTCGAGAACTCTGGGGCCAACGTCCTGACTTTC. Its translation is CASKVENSGANVLTF.

The chain combines TRBV18 with TRBJ1-2, with D tentatively TRBD1 (5 bases). Germline CDR1 reads KGHSH; CDR2 reads LQKENI. This CDR3 has 16 amino acids. Trimming shortened V by 2 bases and J by 1 base, and 14 bases separated the two germline ends. The CDR3 DNA reads as TGTGCCAGCTCACCAACCCGCGCGGGGGTTAACTATGGCTACACCTTC. Its translation is CASSPTRAGVNYGYTF.

V gene TRBV5-4 combines with J gene TRBJ2-2; TRBD2 matches at 12 bases. Unmatched junction bases numbered 4, after V lost 0 bases and J lost 7 bases. Germline CDR1 SGHNT, CDR2 YYREEE (reference sequence). There are 16 residues in the CDR3. The DNA of the CDR3 is TGTGCCAGCAGCTTGGGCGGACTAGCGGGAATCGGGGAGCTGTTTTTT. This gives the protein CASSLGGLAGIGELFF.

This clone showed up just a few times. The DNA of the CDR3 is TGTGCTAGTGGTTTGCAGACGGACTATGGCTACACCTTC. As protein: CASGLQTDYGYTF. The V and J genes are TRBV12-5 and TRBJ1-2; no definite D call. Germline V lookup: CDR1 LGHNT, CDR2 FRNRAP. The CDR3 is 13 residues long. V was shortened by 2 bases and J by 3 bases, with 7 bases between the two germline ends.

The gene calls are TRBV28 and TRBJ1-4; D may be TRBD1 (6 bases). V was shortened by 1 base and J by 3 bases, with 9 bases between the two germline ends. The CDR3 covers 15 residues. Germline V lookup: CDR1 MDHEN, CDR2 SYDVKM. The CDR3 is CASSLLGGANEKLFF. CDR3 coding DNA: TGTGCCAGCAGTTTATTAGGGGGAGCTAATGAAAAACTGTTTTTT.

By its share, this clone is medium-sized (0.01 to 0.1%). The chain couples TRBV27 to TRBJ2-5; D may match TRBD1 or TRBD2 (5 bases each). The CDR3 totals 14 residues. Germline lookup yields CDR1 MNHEY and CDR2 SMNVEV (reference sequence). The ends were cut back, 0 bases at V and 7 bases at J, with 12 bases in the middle. CDR3: CASSLSSPGGTQYF. In DNA form, the CDR3 reads TGTGCCAGCAGTTTATCATCCCCTGGGGGGACCCAGTACTTC.

The chain employs TRBV3-1 (or the pseudogene TRBV3-2) and TRBJ2-7; D gene ambiguous. V lost 1 base and J 4 bases, leaving 11 bases between the germline ends. The CDR3 covers 14 residues. Germline CDR1 and CDR2: LGHDT and YNNKEL (reference sequence). DNA of the CDR3: TGTGCCAGCAGCCAAGTCTACGAATCGTACGAGCAGTACTTC. It specifies CASSQVYESYEQYF.

V usage is TRBV11-2 and J usage is TRBJ1-5; TRBD1 matches at 9 bases. V dropped 5 bases and J dropped 8; count of bases not matched to a gene: 10. Germline-derived CDR1 and CDR2 are SGHAT and FQNNGV. This CDR3 spans 15 amino acids. In DNA form, the CDR3 reads TGTGCCAGCAGCGCCGGACAGGGGTGGGGGGAGCCCCAGCATTTT. This codes for CASSAGQGWGEPQHF.

This clone was picked up one time. V gene TRBV7-2 combines with J gene TRBJ2-2, with 7 bases aligning to TRBD2. CDR1 is SGHTA, CDR2 FQGNSA, per germline. This CDR3 contains 16 residues. V shed 1 base and J 3 bases; nucleotides not matched to a gene: 5. The CDR3 region has the DNA TGTGCCAGCAGCTTAGGCGGGAGAGCTTACACCGGGGAGCTGTTTTTT. This encodes CASSLGGRAYTGELFF.

The rearrangement uses TRBV7-8 and TRBJ1-1; D is undetermined. Trimming stripped 0 bases from V and 0 bases from J, with 8 bases between. The germline V gene has CDR1 SGHVS and CDR2 FQNEAQ. CDR3 length: 15 amino acids. The CDR3 is CASSLAPQMNTEAFF. CDR3 coding DNA: TGTGCCAGCAGCTTAGCGCCACAAATGAACACTGAAGCTTTCTTT.

The V and J genes are TRBV9 and TRBJ2-5; D remains ambiguous. Germline V CDR1 and CDR2: SGDLS, YYNGEE. The CDR3 runs to 15 residues. The V and J ends lost 0 bases and 3 bases respectively, with 12 bases between them. The DNA for the CDR3 is TGTGCCAGCAGCGTAGGGGCCCTGCCGGAAGAGACCCAGTACTTC. This translates into CASSVGALPEETQYF. Based on the CDR3 plus reference TRBV9 and TRBJ2-5, the full variable domain is DSGVTQTPKHLITATGQRVTLRCSPRSGDLSVYWYQQSLDQGLQFLIQYYNGEERAKGNILERFSAQQFPDLHSELNLSSLELGDSALYFCASSVGALPEETQYFGPGTRLLVL.

This clone was observed a few times. This rearrangement joins TRBV28 to TRBJ1-1; TRBD1 is a possible D gene (6 bases). Germline assignment: CDR1 MDHEN and CDR2 SYDVKM. The CDR3 contains 15 residues. V dropped 5 bases and J dropped 3 bases, with 16 bases sitting between them. CDR3 sequence reads: CASSQLGAGDTEAFF. Written as DNA, the CDR3 is TGTGCCAGCAGTCAACTGGGGGCGGGAGACACTGAAGCTTTCTTT.

The genes are TRBV27 and TRBJ2-7; D perhaps matches TRBD2 (5 bases). CDR1 MNHEY and CDR2 SMNVEV come from the germline V gene (reference sequence). CDR3 length: 16 amino acids. Trimming pared 2 bases from V and 0 bases from J, leaving 14 bases between. CDR3 sequence: CASSLLRGPYSYEQYF. CDR3 DNA sequence: TGTGCCAGCAGTTTACTACGGGGTCCCTACTCCTACGAGCAGTACTTC.

The J gene is TRBJ2-7, the V gene TRBV18, with D perhaps matching TRBD1 or TRBD2 (5 bases each). Trimming cost V 3 bases and J 3 bases, with 15 bases left between them. Germline lookup yields CDR1 KGHSH and CDR2 LQKENI. This CDR3 region has 15 residues. The CDR3 protein is CASSPPGTFGYEQYF. CDR3 sequence (DNA): TGTGCCAGCTCACCGCCCGGGACCTTTGGCTACGAGCAGTACTTC.

This chain uses TRBV18 with TRBJ2-3; D perhaps matches TRBD2 (6 bases). The germline V gene encodes CDR1 KGHSH and CDR2 LQKENI. The CDR3 runs 15 residues. Between the trimmed V and J ends, which lost 1 base and 6 bases, there was a span of 14 bases. As DNA, the CDR3 is TGTGCCAGCTCACCACAGGGACTGCCCGGGGATACGCAGTATTTT. It specifies CASSPQGLPGDTQYF.

This chain connects TRBV28 to TRBJ1-2; D is ambiguous. V shed 3 bases and J shed 3 bases, with 5 bases lying between them. The CDR3 has 12 amino acids. The germline V gene encodes CDR1 MDHEN and CDR2 SYDVKM. Here the CDR3 reads CASSLTDYGYTF. The CDR3 DNA reads as TGTGCCAGCAGTTTGACCGACTATGGCTACACCTTC.

The chain has TRBV11-2 and TRBJ2-1; a weak D match, TRBD2 (6 bases). CDR1 SGHAT and CDR2 FQNNGV come from the germline V gene. The CDR3 loop spans 15 amino acids. V was cut by 3 bases and J by 5 bases, with 14 bases left in between. CDR3 bases: TGTGCCAGCAGCTTCGTGGGAGGCGCCAACAATGAGCAGTTCTTC. Its translation: CASSFVGGANNEQFF.